Listed below are T cell receptor beta chains from one sample, sequenced in a study of cytomegalovirus exposure and HLA in healthy donors. TCRdb's table, derived via immunoSEQ multiplex PCR, lists solely in-frame clones and lacks some. This sample carries over 60,000 clones, 85% to 95% of them seen once, and the ten largest clones take 4.4%. The sequenced sample was PBMCs. All receptors come from a young man in good health and CMV-seropositive. CDR3s include the opening cysteine and the closing phenylalanine or tryptophan.

v_call | cdr3_aa
TRBV9 | CASSVRWEGQDEQFF
TRBV4-3 | CASSQAMGLAGYNEQFF
TRBV28 | CATTQAEAFF
TRBV27 | CASSFSTGYPDTQYF
TRBV30 | CAWSVQGLDEKLFF
TRBV7-9 | CASSSDPQGVAFF
TRBV13 | CASTPDRSRGLVGETQYF
TRBV11-2 | CASSDKPRGSPGETQYF
TRBV27 | CASTEGTGLYNEQFF
TRBV6-4 | CASSDSQNNEQFF
TRBV2 | CASSIRGSGANVLTF
TRBV6-5 | CASSLNFRLNTEAFF
TRBV5-1 | CASNPRGLEYEQYF
TRBV2 | CASRAGRHEQFF
TRBV28 | CASSPGGRGYTF
TRBV7-9 | CASREGQGETQYF
TRBV4-1 | CASSQITGKHNQPQHF